This T cell receptor beta chain was recorded in a study of blood T cell repertoires in COVID-19. Study details: Samples representing acute and convalescent COVID-19 were sourced from the United States, Italy and Spain.

This table comes from immunoSEQ multiplex PCR, and its TCRdb copy is limited to in-frame clones, with some not included. Of 280,000 or so clones in the sample, roughly 85% were seen once. The sequenced sample consisted of peripheral blood. This sequence was found in a woman aged 45-59 years who had recovered from COVID-19.

In nucleotides, the CDR3 is TGTGCCAGCAGCCCCCGAGCCATGGGGACAGGGGAGACCCAGTACTTC. Protein product: CASSPRAMGTGETQYF. V gene TRBV7-6 combines with J gene TRBJ2-5, with 9 bases fitting TRBD1. The germline CDR1 and CDR2 sequences are SGHVS and FNYEAQ. J was trimmed by 5 bases and V by 5 bases; bases with no gene match: 12. The CDR3 is made up of 16 amino acids.